The 20 T cell receptor beta chains below all came from one sample that was sequenced in a study of T-cell reconstitution after alpha-beta-depleted transplantation in children. TCRbeta library preparation incorporated unique molecular identifiers. One entry per CDR3 protein results from TCRdb running MiXCR on the PCR reads. The data contain about 480,000 distinct CDR3 sequences, under 15% of them singletons. The material sequenced was PBMCs from the stem cell graft donor, taken from the stem cell graft. All receptors derive from a human donor who donated a stem cell graft to a child with combined immunodeficiency.

This clonotype has more than one count but fewer than ten. This sequence joins TRBV20-1 and TRBJ2-7; no definite D call. The V gene's germline CDR1 is DFQATT and CDR2 SNEGSKA (reference sequence). CDR3 size: 13 residues. Trimming took off 0 bases at V and 4 bases at J, with 10 bases between the two ends. The CDR3 bases are TGCAGTGCTAGAGATTGGGTAGCTTACGAGCAGTACTTC. Its protein product is CSARDWVAYEQYF.

The V and J genes are TRBV25-1 and TRBJ1-1; D is undetermined. In germline, CDR1 is MGHDK, CDR2 SYGVNS. Deletions cut 4 bases from V and 4 bases from J, with 7 bases between. The CDR3 contains 12 residues. The CDR3 coding sequence is TGTGCCAGCAGTGGGTACGGCACTGAAGCTTTCTTT. Its protein product is CASSGYGTEAFF.

This clonotype was picked up many times. The chain links TRBV20-1 to TRBJ2-3, with 10 bases aligning to TRBD1. The CDR3 consists of 16 residues. Germline lookup yields CDR1 DFQATT and CDR2 SNEGSKA (reference sequence). The V and J ends lost 3 bases and 4 bases, in that order; junction bases with no gene match: 10. As DNA, the CDR3 is TGCAGTGCTAGCCAAGGGGACAGGGGATTGGCAGATACGCAGTATTTT. Translated, it gives CSASQGDRGLADTQYF.

This clonotype was counted a few times. The V call is TRBV12-3 or TRBV12-4, the J call TRBJ1-6; D gene ambiguous. The CDR3 runs 13 residues. The V end lost 6 bases, the J end lost 7 bases, and 10 bases lay between the germline ends. CDR3 amino acids: CASRITRNSPLHF. CDR3 nucleotide sequence: TGTGCCAGCAGGATTACAAGAAATTCACCCCTCCACTTT.

CDR3 in DNA: TGTGCCAGCAGCTTAGCTCATCAGGGGCCCTACGAGCAGTACTTC. Protein sequence: CASSLAHQGPYEQYF. V and J are TRBV7-9 and TRBJ2-7; possibly TRBD1 for D (6 bases). Trimming took off 0 bases at V and 2 bases at J, with 11 bases between the two ends. The CDR3 is 15 amino acids. Germline V gene sequence: CDR1 SEHNR, CDR2 FQNEAQ (reference sequence). Full variable domain (outside the CDR3, taken from reference TRBV7-9 and TRBJ2-7): DTGVSQNPRHKITKRGQNVTFRCDPISEHNRLYWYRQTLGQGPEFLTYFQNEAQLEKSRLLSDRFSAERPKGSFSTLEIQRTEQGDSAMYLCASSLAHQGPYEQYFGPGTRLTVT.

Many counts were recorded for this clonotype. V and J are TRBV7-2 and TRBJ2-2; unclear D gene. V lost 1 base and J lost 3, with 6 bases in between. The CDR3 runs 14 residues. CDR1 SGHTA and CDR2 FQGNSA come from the germline V gene. The CDR3 region has the DNA TGTGCCAGCAGCTTAGACAGTTACACCGGGGAGCTGTTTTTT. The encoded protein is CASSLDSYTGELFF.

This clonotype has ten or more counts. The rearrangement uses TRBV12-3 or TRBV12-4 and TRBJ2-3; weak D call: TRBD1 (5 bases). V lost 6 bases, J lost 10 bases, and 14 bases lay in between. The CDR3 length is 12 residues. As DNA, the CDR3 is TGTGCCAGCAGACACCGACAGTGGGCGCAGTATTTT. This encodes CASRHRQWAQYF.

This clonotype was picked up many times. The chain employs TRBV7-2 and TRBJ2-1, with TRBD2 as a possible D gene (6 bases). Germline loops: CDR1 SGHTA, CDR2 FQGNSA. CDR3 length: 15 amino acids. The germline V and J ends were trimmed by 1 base and 5 bases, with 12 bases remaining between them. The CDR3 spells CASSLVVAAHNEQFF. As DNA, the CDR3 is TGTGCCAGCAGCTTAGTGGTAGCGGCCCACAATGAGCAGTTCTTC.

The chain employs TRBV4-3 and TRBJ2-1, with 10 bases matching TRBD2. CDR3 length equals 16 residues. The germline gives CDR1 LGHNA, CDR2 YSLEER. V gave up 0 bases and J gave up 7 bases; unmatched junction bases: 6. The DNA for the CDR3 is TGCGCCAGCAGCCAAGATCCGGGTAGCGGGGGGAATGAGCAGTTCTTC. This translates into CASSQDPGSGGNEQFF.

This clonotype was observed a handful of times. V is TRBV6-2 or TRBV6-3 and J is TRBJ2-7; TRBD1 is a possible D gene (6 bases). CDR1 and CDR2 from the germline V gene are MNHEY and SVGEGT. Trimming took off 4 bases at V and 5 bases at J, with 21 bases between the two ends. The CDR3 contains 16 residues. CDR3 in amino acids: CASSSLGTSGGNEQYF. CDR3 bases: TGTGCCAGCAGTTCCCTTGGGACATCCGGAGGTAACGAGCAGTACTTC.

There are a few counts of this clonotype. V is TRBV12-3 or TRBV12-4 and J is TRBJ1-1; D gene ambiguous. CDR3 size: 15 residues. The V end was cut by 4 bases, the J end by 0 bases, with 12 bases between. CDR3 nucleotides: TGTGCCAGCAGTTCCCCCGGGAATATGAACACTGAAGCTTTCTTT. Translating gives CASSSPGNMNTEAFF.

The rearrangement links TRBV7-9 to TRBJ2-4; 7 bases are a match to TRBD1. Unmatched junction bases numbered 10, after V lost 5 bases and J lost 3 bases. Germline V gene data show CDR1 as SEHNR and CDR2 as FQNEAQ (reference sequence). The CDR3 extends over 16 amino acids. In nucleotides, the CDR3 is TGTGCCAGCAGCCCAACAGGGGAAGATGGCAAAAACATTCAGTACTTC. Translated, it gives CASSPTGEDGKNIQYF.

This clonotype showed up many times. The chain links TRBV27 to TRBJ2-7; 9 bases match TRBD1. V shed 1 base, J shed 4 bases, and the junction held 8 bases outside the gene matches. The CDR3 contains 16 residues. Germline V CDR1 and CDR2: MNHEY, SMNVEV (reference sequence). The CDR3 loop is CASSLFAPDRGYEQYF. CDR3 nucleotides: TGTGCCAGCAGTTTATTTGCCCCGGACAGGGGTTACGAGCAGTACTTC.

J is TRBJ2-7 and V is TRBV11-3, with D perhaps TRBD1 or TRBD2 (5 bases each). CDR3 length: 15 amino acids. The V and J ends lost 5 bases and 3 bases respectively, with 17 bases between them. Germline values: CDR1 SGHNT, CDR2 YENEEA. The CDR3 DNA is TGTGCCAGCAGCACCCGGGACCACCGGCACTACGAGCAGTACTTC. Translation gives CASSTRDHRHYEQYF.

The J gene is TRBJ2-5, the V gene TRBV7-3, with TRBD1 identical over 7 bases. Germline V gives CDR1 SGHTA, CDR2 FQGTGA. V shed 4 bases and J 2 bases; nucleotides not matched to a gene: 1. The CDR3 is made up of 13 amino acids. The CDR3 region is CASSSQGQETQYF. DNA for the CDR3: TGTGCCAGCAGCTCACAGGGGCAAGAGACCCAGTACTTC.

This chain links TRBV12-3 or TRBV12-4 with TRBJ2-5, with D perhaps matching TRBD1 or TRBD2 (5 bases each). This CDR3 has 15 amino acids. V was cut by 6 bases and J by 0 bases, with 14 bases left in between. The CDR3 sequence is CASSHLGEYQETQYF. The CDR3 DNA follows: TGTGCCAGCAGCCATTTGGGGGAGTACCAAGAGACCCAGTACTTC.

This CDR3 is CASSQRTGSVYEQYF. DNA of the CDR3: TGTGCCAGCAGCCAAAGGACAGGGAGTGTCTACGAGCAGTACTTC. The chain combines TRBV14 with TRBJ2-7, with 8 bases lining up with TRBD1. The CDR3 has 15 residues. The V and J ends lost 2 bases and 3 bases, in that order; junction bases with no gene match: 6. Germline CDR1 and CDR2: SGHDN and FVKESK.

This clonotype was seen more than once but under ten times. This sequence joins TRBV29-1 and TRBJ2-1, with 12 bases matching TRBD2. V lost 3 bases to trimming and J lost 3 bases; unmatched junction nucleotides: 3. The length of the CDR3 is 15 residues. CDR1 and CDR2 from the germline V gene are SQVTM and ANQGSEA. The CDR3 coding sequence is TGCAGCGTTGACCGGACTAGCGGGATCTACAATGAGCAGTTCTTC. The encoded protein is CSVDRTSGIYNEQFF.

The rearrangement links TRBV20-1 to TRBJ2-5; no firm D call. This CDR3 comprises 16 residues. Trimming cost V 0 bases and J 3 bases, with 17 bases left between them. Germline V gives CDR1 DFQATT, CDR2 SNEGSKA (reference sequence). The CDR3 DNA reads as TGCAGTGCTAGAGATTTTCGCGCCCCGGAAAAAGAGACCCAGTACTTC. Translated: CSARDFRAPEKETQYF.

This clonotype has ten or more counts. The chain employs TRBV9 and TRBJ2-5; possible D gene TRBD2, 7 bases. The V and J ends lost 3 bases and 2 bases respectively, with 14 bases between them. The V gene's germline CDR1 is SGDLS and CDR2 YYNGEE. The CDR3 is 15 residues long. This CDR3 is CASSAGLGTQETQYF. Here the CDR3 DNA reads TGTGCCAGCAGCGCCGGACTAGGGACACAAGAGACCCAGTACTTC.